The clone carrying this TCR beta chain has ten or more counts. Antigen unknown. Germline-derived CDR1 and CDR2 are DFQATT and SNEGSKA (reference sequence). CDR3 length: 14 amino acids. Trimming took off 3 bases at V and 6 bases at J, with 15 bases between the two ends. All patients reached thyroid surgery having received no treatment beforehand. In the authors' workflow: Variation in CDR3 across clinicopathological groups served as the basis for constructing a distant-metastasis classifier in papillary thyroid cancer. MiXCR was used by TCRdb to re-call the PCR reads. TCRdb, not the authors, supplied the V and J calls. The sample has some 20,000 clones; over 9% are singletons. The data originate from a study of metastatic and nonmetastatic thyroid tumors. About the study: Comparison of repertoires was carried out across blood and tumor or nodule tissue from malignant and benign thyroid patients.

Study-wide points: Patients with malignant thyroid tumors reportedly had significantly higher TCR beta diversity than those with benign nodules, in blood and tumor.

Sequenced sample: blood. The genes are TRBV20-1 and TRBJ2-1, with D tentatively TRBD2 (6 bases). The TCR sequence derives from a male donor with papillary thyroid cancer or a benign thyroid nodule (not recorded which). Some clones in this sample may be carry-over from other donors' samples. CDR3 DNA: TGCAGTGCTAGTGGTGAAGCCGGGGGCAATGAGCAGTTCTTC. Protein sequence: CSASGEAGGNEQFF.